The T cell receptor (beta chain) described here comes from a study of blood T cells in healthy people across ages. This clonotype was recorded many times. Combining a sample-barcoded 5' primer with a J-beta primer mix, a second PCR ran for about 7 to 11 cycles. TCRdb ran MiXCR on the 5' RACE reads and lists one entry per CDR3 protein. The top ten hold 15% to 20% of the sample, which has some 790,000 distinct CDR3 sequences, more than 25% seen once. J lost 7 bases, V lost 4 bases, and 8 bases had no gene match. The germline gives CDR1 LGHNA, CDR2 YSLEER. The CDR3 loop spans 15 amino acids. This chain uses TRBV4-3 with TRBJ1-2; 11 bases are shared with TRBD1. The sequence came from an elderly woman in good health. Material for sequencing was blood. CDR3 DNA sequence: TGCGCCAGCAGCCTGACCGGGACAGGGGGATTTGGCTACACCTTC. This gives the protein CASSLTGTGGFGYTF.